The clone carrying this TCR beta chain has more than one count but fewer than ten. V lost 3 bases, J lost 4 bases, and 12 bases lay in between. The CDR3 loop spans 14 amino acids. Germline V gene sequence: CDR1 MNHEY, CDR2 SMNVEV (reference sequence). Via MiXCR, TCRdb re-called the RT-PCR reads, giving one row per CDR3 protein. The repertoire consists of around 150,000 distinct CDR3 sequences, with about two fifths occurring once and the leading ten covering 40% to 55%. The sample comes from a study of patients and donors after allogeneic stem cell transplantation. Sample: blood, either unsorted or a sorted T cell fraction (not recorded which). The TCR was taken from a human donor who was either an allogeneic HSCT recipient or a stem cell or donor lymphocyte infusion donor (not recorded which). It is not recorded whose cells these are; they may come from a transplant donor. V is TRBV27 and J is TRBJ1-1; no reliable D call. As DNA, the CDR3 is TGTGCCAGCAGTTTGGGGAGGTATGGCACTGAAGCTTTCTTT. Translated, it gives CASSLGRYGTEAFF.